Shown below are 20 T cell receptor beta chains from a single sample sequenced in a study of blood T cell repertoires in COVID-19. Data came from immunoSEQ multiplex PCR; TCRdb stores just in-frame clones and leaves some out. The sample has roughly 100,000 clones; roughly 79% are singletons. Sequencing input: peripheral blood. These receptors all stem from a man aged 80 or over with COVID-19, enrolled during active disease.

CDR3 bases: TGTGCCAGCAGCCTAGGACTAGCGGGAGCTGGCGAGACCCAGTACTTC. It specifies CASSLGLAGAGETQYF. V usage is TRBV11-2 and J usage is TRBJ2-5, with 13 bases lining up with TRBD2. Unmatched junction bases numbered 8, after V lost 5 bases and J lost 5 bases. Germline CDR1 SGHAT, CDR2 FQNNGV. The length of the CDR3 is 16 residues.

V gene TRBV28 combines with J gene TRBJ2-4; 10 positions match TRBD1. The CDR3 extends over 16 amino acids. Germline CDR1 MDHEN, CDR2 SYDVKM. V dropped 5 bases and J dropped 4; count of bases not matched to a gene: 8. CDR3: CASSATGGASKNIQYF. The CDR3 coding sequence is TGTGCCAGCAGTGCGACAGGGGGCGCTTCAAAAAACATTCAGTACTTC.

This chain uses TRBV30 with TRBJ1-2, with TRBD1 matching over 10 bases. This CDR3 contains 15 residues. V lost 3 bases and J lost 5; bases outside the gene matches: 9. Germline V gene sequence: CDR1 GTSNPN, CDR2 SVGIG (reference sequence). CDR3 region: CAWSALGTGVYGYTF. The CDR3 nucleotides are TGTGCCTGGAGCGCCCTAGGGACAGGGGTGTATGGCTACACCTTC.

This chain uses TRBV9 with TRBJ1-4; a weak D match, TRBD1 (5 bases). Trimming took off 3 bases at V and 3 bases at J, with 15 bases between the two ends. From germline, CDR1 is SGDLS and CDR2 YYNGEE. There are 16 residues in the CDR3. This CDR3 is CASSGGGARANEKLFF. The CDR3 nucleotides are TGTGCCAGCAGCGGGGGAGGGGCGCGGGCTAATGAAAAACTGTTTTTT. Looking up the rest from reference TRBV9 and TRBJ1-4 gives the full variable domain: DSGVTQTPKHLITATGQRVTLRCSPRSGDLSVYWYQQSLDQGLQFLIQYYNGEERAKGNILERFSAQQFPDLHSELNLSSLELGDSALYFCASSGGGARANEKLFFGSGTQLSVL.

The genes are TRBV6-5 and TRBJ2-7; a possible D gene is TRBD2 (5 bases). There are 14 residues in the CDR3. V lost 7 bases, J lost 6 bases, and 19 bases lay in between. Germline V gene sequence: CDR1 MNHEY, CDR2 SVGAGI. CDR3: CASTPTRDSREQYF. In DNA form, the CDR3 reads TGTGCCAGCACCCCAACCCGGGATTCACGCGAGCAGTACTTC.

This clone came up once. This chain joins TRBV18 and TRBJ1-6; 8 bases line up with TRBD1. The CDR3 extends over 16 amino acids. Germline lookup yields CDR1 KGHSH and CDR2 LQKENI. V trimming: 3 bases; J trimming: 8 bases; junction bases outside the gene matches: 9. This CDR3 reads CASSPFLDREDSPLHF. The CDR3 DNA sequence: TGTGCCAGCTCACCGTTCTTGGACAGGGAGGATTCACCCCTCCACTTT.

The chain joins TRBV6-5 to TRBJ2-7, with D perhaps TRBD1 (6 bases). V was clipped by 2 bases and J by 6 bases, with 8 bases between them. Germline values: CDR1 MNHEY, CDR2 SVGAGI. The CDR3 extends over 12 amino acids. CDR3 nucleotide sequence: TGTGCCAGCAGTTACGGACAGCTCGAGCAGTACTTC. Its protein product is CASSYGQLEQYF.

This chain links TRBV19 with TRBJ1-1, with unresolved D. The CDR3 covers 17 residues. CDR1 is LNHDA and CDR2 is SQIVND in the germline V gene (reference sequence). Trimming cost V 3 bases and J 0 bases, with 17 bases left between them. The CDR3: CASSIFFSEVLNTEAFF. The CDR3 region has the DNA TGTGCCAGTAGTATTTTTTTCTCAGAGGTACTGAACACTGAAGCTTTCTTT.

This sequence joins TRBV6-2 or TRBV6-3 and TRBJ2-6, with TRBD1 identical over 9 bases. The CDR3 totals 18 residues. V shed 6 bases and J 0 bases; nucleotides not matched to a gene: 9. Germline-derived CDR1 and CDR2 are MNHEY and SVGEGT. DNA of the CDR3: TGTGCCAGCAGCACGGGGTCGACAGGGGGCTCTGGGGCCAACGTCCTGACTTTC. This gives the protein CASSTGSTGGSGANVLTF.

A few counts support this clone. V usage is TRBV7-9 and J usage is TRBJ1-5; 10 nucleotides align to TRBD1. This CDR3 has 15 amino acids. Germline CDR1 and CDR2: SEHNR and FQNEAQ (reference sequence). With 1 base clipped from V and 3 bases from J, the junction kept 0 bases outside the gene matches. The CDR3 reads CASSLGQGANQPQHF. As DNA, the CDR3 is TGTGCCAGCAGCTTAGGACAGGGGGCCAATCAGCCCCAGCATTTT.

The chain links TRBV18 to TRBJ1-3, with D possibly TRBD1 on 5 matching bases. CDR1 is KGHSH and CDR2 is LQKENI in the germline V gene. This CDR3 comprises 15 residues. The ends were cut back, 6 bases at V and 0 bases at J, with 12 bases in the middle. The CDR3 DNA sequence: TGTGCCAGCTCGCAAACAGGAGACTCTGGAAACACCATATATTTT. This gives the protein CASSQTGDSGNTIYF.

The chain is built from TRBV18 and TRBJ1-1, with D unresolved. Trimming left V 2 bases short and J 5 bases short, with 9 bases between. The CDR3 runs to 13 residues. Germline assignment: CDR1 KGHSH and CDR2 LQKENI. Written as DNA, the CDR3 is TGTGCCAGCTCACCAGGGAGGGATACTGAAGCTTTCTTT. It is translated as CASSPGRDTEAFF.

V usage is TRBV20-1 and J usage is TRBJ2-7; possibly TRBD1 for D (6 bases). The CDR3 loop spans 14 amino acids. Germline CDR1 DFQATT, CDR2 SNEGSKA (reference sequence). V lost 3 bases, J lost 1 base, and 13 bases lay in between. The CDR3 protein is CSASTRTASYEQYF. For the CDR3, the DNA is TGCAGTGCTAGTACTCGGACAGCTTCCTACGAGCAGTACTTC.

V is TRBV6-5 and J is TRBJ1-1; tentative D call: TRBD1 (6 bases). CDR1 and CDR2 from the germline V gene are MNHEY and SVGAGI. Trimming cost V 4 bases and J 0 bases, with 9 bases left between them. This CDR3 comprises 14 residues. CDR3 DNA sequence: TGTGCCAGCAGTTTAACAGGGATGAACACTGAAGCTTTCTTT. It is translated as CASSLTGMNTEAFF.

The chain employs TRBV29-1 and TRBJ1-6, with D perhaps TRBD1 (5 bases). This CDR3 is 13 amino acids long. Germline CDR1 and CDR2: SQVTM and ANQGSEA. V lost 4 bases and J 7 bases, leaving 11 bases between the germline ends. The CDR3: CSVGDGGNSPLHF. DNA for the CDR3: TGCAGCGTTGGGGACGGGGGGAATTCACCCCTCCACTTT.

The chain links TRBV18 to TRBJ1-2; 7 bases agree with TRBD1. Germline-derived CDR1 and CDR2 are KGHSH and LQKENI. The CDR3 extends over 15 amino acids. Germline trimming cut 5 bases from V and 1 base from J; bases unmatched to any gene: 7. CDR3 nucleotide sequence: TGTGCCAGCTCATTCCGGGACAGTCATAACTATGGCTACACCTTC. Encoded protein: CASSFRDSHNYGYTF.

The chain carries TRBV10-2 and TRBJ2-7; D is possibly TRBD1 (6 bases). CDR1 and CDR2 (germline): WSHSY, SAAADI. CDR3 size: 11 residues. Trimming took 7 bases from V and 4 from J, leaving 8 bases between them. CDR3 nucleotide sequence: TGCGCCAGCATGGGGGCATACGAGCAGTACTTC. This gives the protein CASMGAYEQYF.

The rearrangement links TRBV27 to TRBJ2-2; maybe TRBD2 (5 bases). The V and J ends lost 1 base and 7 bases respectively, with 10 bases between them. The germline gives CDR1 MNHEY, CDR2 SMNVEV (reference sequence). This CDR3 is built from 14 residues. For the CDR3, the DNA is TGTGCCAGCAGTTTATTTAGCGCGGGCGGGGAGCTGTTTTTT. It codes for CASSLFSAGGELFF.

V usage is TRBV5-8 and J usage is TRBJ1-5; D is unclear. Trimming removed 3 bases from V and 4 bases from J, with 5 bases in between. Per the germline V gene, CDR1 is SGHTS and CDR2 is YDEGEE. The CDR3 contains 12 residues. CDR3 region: CASSSFNQPQHF. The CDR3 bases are TGTGCCAGCAGCTCATTTAATCAGCCCCAGCATTTT. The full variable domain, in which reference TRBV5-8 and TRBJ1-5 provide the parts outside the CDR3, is EAGVTQSPTHLIKTRGQQATLRCSPISGHTSVYWYQQALGLGLQFLLWYDEGEERNRGNFPPRFSGRQFPNYSSELNVNALELEDSALYLCASSSFNQPQHFGDGTRLSIL.

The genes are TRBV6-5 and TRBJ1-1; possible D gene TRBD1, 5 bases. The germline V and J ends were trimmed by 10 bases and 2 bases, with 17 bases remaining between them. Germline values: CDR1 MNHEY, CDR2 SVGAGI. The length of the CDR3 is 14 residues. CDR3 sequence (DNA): TGTGCCACCGGGGGTTTGGCAGGAAACACTGAAGCTTTCTTT. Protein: CATGGLAGNTEAFF.